This T cell receptor (beta chain) was sequenced in a study of shared clonotypes between healthy human individuals. Study information: Used for every donor were three CD4 naive, three CD4 memory, two CD8 naive and one CD8 memory plate. Whole-study findings and limits: Among non-shared clonotypes, generation probabilities were lower than among those shared by all four donors.

CD4+ cells were split into CD45RA+ naive and CD45RA-negative memory subsets. As concerns this clone: Its antigen is not identified.

DNA at around 200 ng, tens of thousands of T cell genomes, went into sorted-subset replicate PCRs. The table came from immunoSEQ multiplex PCR; TCRdb's copy has only in-frame clones and leaves some out. Of about 2.3 million clones in the sample, 85% to 95% were seen once. The sample consisted of naive CD4+ T cells from PBMCs. Stated subset: CD45RA+ positively selected. The receptor comes from a man between 18 and 29 years old in good health. Some clones in this sample may be carry-over from other donors' samples.

The CDR3 nucleotides read TGTGCCAGCCTCGCCAGAGATCGGGGGTGGAATGAGCAGTTCTTC. Its translation is CASLARDRGWNEQFF. This chain connects TRBV27 to TRBJ2-1; possibly TRBD2 for D (6 bases). CDR3 size: 15 residues. CDR1 is MNHEY and CDR2 is SMNVEV in the germline V gene (reference sequence). V was trimmed by 8 bases and J by 7 bases, leaving 21 bases between them.